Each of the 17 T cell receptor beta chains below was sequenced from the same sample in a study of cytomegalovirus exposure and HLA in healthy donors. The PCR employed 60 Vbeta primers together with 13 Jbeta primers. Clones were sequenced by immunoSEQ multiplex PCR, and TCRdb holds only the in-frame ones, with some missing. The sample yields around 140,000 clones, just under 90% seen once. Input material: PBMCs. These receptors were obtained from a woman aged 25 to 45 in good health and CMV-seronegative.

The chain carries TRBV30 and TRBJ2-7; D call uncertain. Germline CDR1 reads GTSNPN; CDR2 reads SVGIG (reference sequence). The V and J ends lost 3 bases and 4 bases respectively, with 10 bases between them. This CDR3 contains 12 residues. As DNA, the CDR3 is TGTGCCTGGAGCCCCTCTAATTACGAGCAGTACTTC. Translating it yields CAWSPSNYEQYF.

The CDR3: CASSLGPRQGDGNTIYF. DNA of the CDR3: TGTGCCAGCAGCTTGGGGCCAAGACAGGGGGATGGAAACACCATATATTTT. The chain has TRBV5-4 and TRBJ1-3; 9 bases align to TRBD1. This CDR3 is 17 amino acids long. After removal of 0 bases from V and 3 bases from J, the junction contained 7 bases not matched to a gene. Germline V gives CDR1 SGHNT, CDR2 YYREEE (reference sequence).

The CDR3 bases are TGTGCCTGGAGTGTACGGTGGAGCGATGAGCAGTTCTTC. Its protein is CAWSVRWSDEQFF. V and J are TRBV30 and TRBJ2-1, with D uncertain. Per germline, CDR1 GTSNPN and CDR2 SVGIG (reference sequence). The CDR3 consists of 13 residues. The V end lost 0 bases, the J end lost 8 bases, and 11 bases lay between the germline ends.

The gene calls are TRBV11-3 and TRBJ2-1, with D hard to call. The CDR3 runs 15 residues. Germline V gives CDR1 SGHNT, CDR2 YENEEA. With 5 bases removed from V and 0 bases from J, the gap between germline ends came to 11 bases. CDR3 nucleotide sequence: TGTGCCAGCAGCGGCGGCCCAAGCTCCTACAATGAGCAGTTCTTC. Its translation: CASSGGPSSYNEQFF.

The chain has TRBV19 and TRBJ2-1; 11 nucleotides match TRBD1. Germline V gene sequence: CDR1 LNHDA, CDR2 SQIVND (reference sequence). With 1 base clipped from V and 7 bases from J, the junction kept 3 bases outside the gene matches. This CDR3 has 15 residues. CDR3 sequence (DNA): TGTGCCAGTAGTATAGGGGACAGGGGGTTTAATGAGCAGTTCTTC. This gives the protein CASSIGDRGFNEQFF.

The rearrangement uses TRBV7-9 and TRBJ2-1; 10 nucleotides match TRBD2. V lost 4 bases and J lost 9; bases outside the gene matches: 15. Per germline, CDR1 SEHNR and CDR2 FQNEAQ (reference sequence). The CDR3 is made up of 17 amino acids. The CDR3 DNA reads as TGTGCCAGCAGCTCCCCCCGGCTAGCGGGAGAAAGCGGTGAGCAGTTCTTC. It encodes CASSSPRLAGESGEQFF.

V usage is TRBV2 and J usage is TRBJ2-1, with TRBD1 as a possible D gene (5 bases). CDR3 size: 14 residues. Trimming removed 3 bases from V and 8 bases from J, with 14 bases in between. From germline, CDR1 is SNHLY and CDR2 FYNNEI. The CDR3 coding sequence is TGTGCCAGCAGTGACTGGATAGGGGTCGATGAGCAGTTCTTC. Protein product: CASSDWIGVDEQFF.

CDR3 bases: TGTGCCACCAGCGGTAGACTAGCGGGAAACGAGCAGTACTTC. This translates into CATSGRLAGNEQYF. The rearrangement links TRBV15 to TRBJ2-5, with 11 bases matching TRBD2. The DNA end lines up better with TRBJ2-7; the J call may be wrong. CDR3 size: 14 residues. CDR1 and CDR2 from the germline V gene are LNHNV and YYDKDF (reference sequence).

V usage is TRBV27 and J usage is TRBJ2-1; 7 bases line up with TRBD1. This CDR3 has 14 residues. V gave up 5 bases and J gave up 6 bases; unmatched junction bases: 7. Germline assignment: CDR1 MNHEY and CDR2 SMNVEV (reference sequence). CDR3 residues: CASSPDRALNEQFF. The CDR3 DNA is TGTGCCAGCAGTCCCGACAGGGCGCTCAATGAGCAGTTCTTC.

CDR3 sequence reads: CAWSGRGRKSPLHF. The CDR3 nucleotides read TGTGCCTGGAGCGGCAGGGGGCGTAAATCACCCCTCCACTTT. The chain is built from TRBV30 and TRBJ1-6; 8 bases match TRBD1. Unmatched junction bases numbered 8, after V lost 3 bases and J lost 10 bases. The CDR3 extends over 14 amino acids. Looked up from germline, CDR1 is GTSNPN and CDR2 is SVGIG (reference sequence).

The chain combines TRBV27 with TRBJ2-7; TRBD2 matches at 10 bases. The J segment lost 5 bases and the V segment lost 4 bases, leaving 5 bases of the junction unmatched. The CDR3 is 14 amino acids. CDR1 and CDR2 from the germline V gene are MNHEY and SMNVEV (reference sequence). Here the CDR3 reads CASSYSGRVNEQYF. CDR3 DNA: TGTGCCAGCAGTTACAGCGGGAGGGTCAACGAGCAGTACTTC.

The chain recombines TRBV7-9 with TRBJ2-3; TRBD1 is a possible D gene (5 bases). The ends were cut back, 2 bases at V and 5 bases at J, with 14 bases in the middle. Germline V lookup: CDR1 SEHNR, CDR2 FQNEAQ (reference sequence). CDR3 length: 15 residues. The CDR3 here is CASSLYPGHLDTQYF. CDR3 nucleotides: TGTGCCAGCAGCTTATATCCCGGACACCTAGATACGCAGTATTTT.

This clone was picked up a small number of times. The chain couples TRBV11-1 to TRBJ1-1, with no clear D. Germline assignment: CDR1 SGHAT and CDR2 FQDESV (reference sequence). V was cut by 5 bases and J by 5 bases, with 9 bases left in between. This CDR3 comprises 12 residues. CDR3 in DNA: TGTGCCAGCAGCCACGGGGAGACTGAAGCTTTCTTT. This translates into CASSHGETEAFF.

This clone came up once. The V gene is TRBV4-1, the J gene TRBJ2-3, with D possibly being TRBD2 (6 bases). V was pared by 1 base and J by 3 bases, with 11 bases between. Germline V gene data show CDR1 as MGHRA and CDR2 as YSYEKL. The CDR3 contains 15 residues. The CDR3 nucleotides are TGCGCCAGCAGCCAAGTACACCTAGCGACAGATACGCAGTATTTT. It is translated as CASSQVHLATDTQYF.

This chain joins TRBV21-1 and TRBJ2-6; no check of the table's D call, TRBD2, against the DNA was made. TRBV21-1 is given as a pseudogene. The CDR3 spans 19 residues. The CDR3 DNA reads TGTGCCAGCAGCAAAAAAACGGCGACTAGTACCTCTGGGGCCAACGTCCTGACTTTC. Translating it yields CASSKKTATSTSGANVLTF.

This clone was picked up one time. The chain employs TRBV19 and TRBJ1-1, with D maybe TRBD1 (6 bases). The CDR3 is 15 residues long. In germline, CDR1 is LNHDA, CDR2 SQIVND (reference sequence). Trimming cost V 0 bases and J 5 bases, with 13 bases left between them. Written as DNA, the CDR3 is TGTGCCAGTAGTATAGAAGGGGGGGTAGGAACTGAAGCTTTCTTT. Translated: CASSIEGGVGTEAFF.

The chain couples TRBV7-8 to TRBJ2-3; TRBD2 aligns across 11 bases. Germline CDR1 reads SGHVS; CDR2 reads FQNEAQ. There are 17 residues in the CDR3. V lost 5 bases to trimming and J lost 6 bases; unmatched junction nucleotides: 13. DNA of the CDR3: TGTGCCAGCAGCCCCCGCCGACTAGCGGGGCCCCAGGATACGCAGTATTTT. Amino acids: CASSPRRLAGPQDTQYF.